The rows below give T cell receptor beta chains drawn from one sample of a study of CD8 T cells in ankylosing spondylitis. TCRdb re-called the 5' RACE reads through MiXCR, storing one row per CDR3 protein. The sample consists of about 540,000 distinct CDR3 sequences, roughly an eighth of them appearing once. Source material: blood, either unsorted or a sorted T cell fraction (not recorded which). Receptors originate from a male donor with ankylosing spondylitis. Each CDR3 is given with its conserved first and last residue. A D gene is named only where the DNA matches it firmly. Only part of the rows carry a size: once, few, many, or a class if the clone is expanded.

j_gene | abundance | v_gene | d_gene | CDR3nt | CDR3aa
TRBJ2-1 | few | TRBV7-8 | TRBD2 | TGTGCCAGCAGCTCCGGGACTAGCGGGAGTCGCGAGCAGTTCTTC | CASSSGTSGSREQFF
TRBJ2-2 | many | TRBV7-2 | - | TGTGCCAGCAGCCGCACCGGGGAGCTGTTTTTT | CASSRTGELFF
TRBJ2-3 | - | TRBV9 | - | TGTGCCAGCAGCGTAGAGCGGGACATCTGGGGACTGGACGACCTTACGCAGTATTTT | CASSVERDIWGLDDLTQYF
TRBJ2-3 | - | TRBV5-5 | - | TGTGCCAGCAGCTTGGTCGCTACGGTGGCAGATACGCAGTATTTT | CASSLVATVADTQYF
TRBJ1-1 | - | TRBV3-1 | TRBD1 | TGTGCCAGCAGCCCGCCCAGGGGGCTCACTGAAGCTTTCTTT | CASSPPRGLTEAFF
TRBJ2-7 | few | TRBV7-9 | - | TGTGCCAGCAGCTCTAATAGAGGGGGGAGTTGGGACGAGCAGTACTTC | CASSSNRGGSWDEQYF
TRBJ2-1 | - | TRBV29-1 | TRBD1 | TGCAGCGTTGAAGAGCTTGGGGCAGGGGGCTACAATGAGCAGTTCTTC | CSVEELGAGGYNEQFF
TRBJ1-4 | - | TRBV30 | - | TGTGCCTGGAGTCCGGTTTTAGCTAATGAAAAACTGTTTTTT | CAWSPVLANEKLFF
TRBJ1-2 | - | TRBV28 | - | TGTGCCAGCAGTTTCCAGGGGCGCTATGGCTACACCTTC | CASSFQGRYGYTF
TRBJ1-1 | many | TRBV4-2 | - | TGTGCCAGCAGCCAAGAAGGCAGGGGAGGAACTGAAGCTTTCTTT | CASSQEGRGGTEAFF
TRBJ1-1 | - | TRBV3-1 | - | TGTGCCAGCAGGCCAAGTACCAACACTGAAGCTTTCTTT | CASRPSTNTEAFF
TRBJ1-1 | few | TRBV7-9 | TRBD1 | TGTGCCAGCAGCTTCCGCCCGGGACAGTCGAACACTGAAGCTTTCTTT | CASSFRPGQSNTEAFF
TRBJ2-1 | - | TRBV5-1 | TRBD2 | TGCGCCAGCAGCTTGGGCCTTAGCGGGAGCTCCTACAATGAGCAGTTCTTC | CASSLGLSGSSYNEQFF
TRBJ2-1 | - | TRBV2 | - | TGTGCCAGCAGCCCGAGGAGACAGTCGACCTACAATGAGCAGTTCTTC | CASSPRRQSTYNEQFF
TRBJ1-1 | - | TRBV18 | - | TGTGCCAGCTCATTTTCCACGCAGAACACTGAAGCTTTCTTT | CASSFSTQNTEAFF
TRBJ1-5 | few | TRBV11-2 | - | TGTGCCAGCAGCGCCGAGGTCGGGGGTGGCAATCAGCCCCAGCATTTT | CASSAEVGGGNQPQHF
TRBJ2-5 | few | TRBV25-1 | - | TGTGCCAGCAAAGGAACGGGAGCGGGAGAGACCCAGTACTTC | CASKGTGAGETQYF
TRBJ2-4 | many | TRBV20-1 | - | TGCAGTGCCCCGGCTGGGTACTGGAACATTCAGTACTTC | CSAPAGYWNIQYF
TRBJ2-1 | many | TRBV5-1 | - | TGCGCCAGCAGCTTGGACGGTCTTTACAATGAGCAGTTCTTC | CASSLDGLYNEQFF
TRBJ2-1 | - | TRBV20-1 | TRBD2 | TGCTGCGCGGGACTAGCGGGTGGTGAGCAGTTCTTC | CCAGLAGGEQFF
TRBJ2-5 | - | TRBV7-7 | - | TGTGCCAGCAGCTCCCGGGACCTAGGGACCCAGTACTTC | CASSSRDLGTQYF
TRBJ2-1 | - | TRBV11-3 | - | TGTGCCAGCAGCGCGACCAGACTGGCGCAGTTCTTC | CASSATRLAQFF
TRBJ1-1 | few | TRBV6-5 | - | TGTGCCAGCGGAGTAGAGACTGAAGCTTTCTTT | CASGVETEAFF
TRBJ1-2 | few | TRBV11-1 | - | TGTGCCAGCAGAGGGACTGGTTATGGCTACACCTTC | CASRGTGYGYTF
TRBJ1-3 | - | TRBV30 | TRBD1 | TGTGCTATGGACAGGACCTCTGGAAACACCATATATTTT | CAMDRTSGNTIYF
TRBJ2-1 | - | TRBV5-1 | - | TGCGCCAGCAGCTACCGGGACATGAGTGAGCAGTTCTTC | CASSYRDMSEQFF
TRBJ1-1 | many | TRBV28 | - | TGTGCCAGCAGTTTACGTCGGACTGCTGGGAACACTGAAGCTTTCTTT | CASSLRRTAGNTEAFF
TRBJ2-3 | - | TRBV5-1 | TRBD2 | TGCGCCAGCAGCTTGGAGCTAGCGGCACACACAGATACGCAGTATTTT | CASSLELAAHTDTQYF
TRBJ1-3 | many | TRBV20-1 | - | TGCAGTGCTAAGTTTTTGGCTACGTCAGGGAACACCATATATTTT | CSAKFLATSGNTIYF
TRBJ2-1 | few | TRBV3-1 | TRBD2 | TGTGCCAGCAGCCAAGGAGAGACTAGCGGGAGTAGTGAGCAGTTCTTC | CASSQGETSGSSEQFF
TRBJ2-3 | few | TRBV5-1 | TRBD2 | TGCGCCAGCAGCTGGGGTAGCGGGAGTCGCACAGATACGCAGTATTTT | CASSWGSGSRTDTQYF
TRBJ1-2 | - | TRBV27 | - | TGTGCCAGCAGCCTGCTAGGGAGCCCGGACTATGGCTACACCTTC | CASSLLGSPDYGYTF
TRBJ2-1 | - | TRBV3-1 | - | TGTGCCAGCAGCCAAGATTTGTCTAGCCGATCCTATAGCTCCTACAATGAGCAGTTCTTC | CASSQDLSSRSYSSYNEQFF
TRBJ2-3 | - | TRBV7-2 | - | TGTGCCAGCAGCTTGGACTTTACTCTCGGAGATACGCAGTATTTT | CASSLDFTLGDTQYF
TRBJ2-3 | - | TRBV20-1 | TRBD2 | TGCAGCGCCGGGTCGGCGGGAGGGAGCACAGATACGCAGTATTTT | CSAGSAGGSTDTQYF
TRBJ2-3 | - | TRBV12-3/TRBV12-4 | TRBD2 | TGTGCCAGCAGTTTCCGACTAGCGGGCATAACCACAGATACGCAGTATTTT | CASSFRLAGITTDTQYF
TRBJ2-1 | many | TRBV21-1 | - | TGTGCCAGCAGCAACAGGGTCAATGAGCAGTTCTTC | CASSNRVNEQFF
TRBJ2-5 | many | TRBV20-1 | - | TGCAGTGCCGACGGGGTTCAAGAGACCCAGTACTTC | CSADGVQETQYF
TRBJ2-7 | few | TRBV18 | TRBD2 | TGTGCCAGCTCACCCCAAACTAGCGGGAGGGATGACGAGCAGTACTTC | CASSPQTSGRDDEQYF
TRBJ2-2 | few | TRBV5-1 | - | TGCGCCAGCAGCTTGGACAGACTGAGGACCGGGGAGCTGTTTTTT | CASSLDRLRTGELFF
TRBJ2-5 | - | TRBV5-6 | - | TGTGCCAGCAGCTCCTCGAGGGGGACCCAGTACTTC | CASSSSRGTQYF
TRBJ1-2 | few | TRBV3-1 | TRBD1 | TGTGCCAGCAGCCCACACAGGGGAGGTGATGGCTACACCTTC | CASSPHRGGDGYTF
TRBJ2-1 | - | TRBV12-3/TRBV12-4 | - | TGTGCCAGCAGTTTTACGGGGTCCCACAATGAGCAGTTCTTC | CASSFTGSHNEQFF
TRBJ1-6 | - | TRBV20-1 | TRBD1 | TGCAGCGCCAGGAGACAGGGCACCGACCTCCACTTT | CSARRQGTDLHF
TRBJ2-1 | - | TRBV12-3/TRBV12-4 | - | TGTGCCAGCCCCCCCGCAAGGGACCCCTACAATGAGCAGTTCTTC | CASPPARDPYNEQFF